This TCR beta chain was recorded in a study of Graves' ophthalmopathy and Graves' hyperthyroidism. Trimming removed 6 bases at V and 5 bases at J, with 10 bases between. This CDR3 is built from 13 residues. The PBMCs originated from roughly 10 ml of fresh peripheral blood. Beta-chain TCR CDR3 regions were amplified from RNA transcripts. First-round RT-PCR used HTBI primers; second-round multiplex PCR followed. TCRdb used MiXCR to reprocess the multiplex PCR reads, holding one entry per CDR3 protein. The sample lists about 700,000 distinct CDR3 sequences, 40% occurring once. The specimen sequenced was peripheral blood. V gene TRBV12-3 or TRBV12-4 combines with J gene TRBJ2-2; D perhaps matches TRBD2 (6 bases). The source of this sequence is an adult man with Graves' ophthalmopathy. In DNA form, the CDR3 reads TGTGCCAGCAGACTAGCTTTAACCGGGGAGCTGTTTTTT. Translating gives CASRLALTGELFF.